This TCR beta chain originates from a study of blood T cell repertoires in COVID-19. The data were produced by immunoSEQ multiplex PCR, yet TCRdb's version contains in-frame clones alone and is incomplete. This table holds fewer than 20,000 clones, about 88% found once. CDR3 length equals 14 residues. V was cut by 5 bases and J by 8 bases, with 17 bases left in between. The germline CDR1 and CDR2 sequences are MNHEY and SMNVEV (reference sequence). The V gene is TRBV27, the J gene TRBJ2-3, with TRBD2 as a possible D gene (7 bases). Sequencing was done on a sample of peripheral blood. The origin of this receptor is a man in his forties with active COVID-19. The CDR3 sequence: CASSTFSGEGTQYF. The CDR3 DNA reads as TGTGCCAGCAGTACTTTCTCAGGGGAGGGTACGCAGTATTTT.